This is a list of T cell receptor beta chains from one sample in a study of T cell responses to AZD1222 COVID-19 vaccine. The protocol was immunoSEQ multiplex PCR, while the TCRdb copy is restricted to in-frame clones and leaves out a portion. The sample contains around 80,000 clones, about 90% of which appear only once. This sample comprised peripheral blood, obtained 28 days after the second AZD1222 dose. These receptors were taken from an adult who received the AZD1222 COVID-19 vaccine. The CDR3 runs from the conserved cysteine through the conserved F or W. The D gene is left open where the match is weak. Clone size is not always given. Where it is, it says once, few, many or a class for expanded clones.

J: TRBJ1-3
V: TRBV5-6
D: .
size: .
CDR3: CASSFPSGNTIYF
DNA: TGTGCCAGCAGTTTCCCCTCTGGAAACACCATATATTTT

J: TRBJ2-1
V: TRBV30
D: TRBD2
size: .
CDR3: CAWWGLAGESNEQFF
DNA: TGTGCCTGGTGGGGGCTAGCGGGAGAATCCAATGAGCAGTTCTTC

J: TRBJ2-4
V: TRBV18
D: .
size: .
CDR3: CASSLGSAKNIQYF
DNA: TGTGCCAGCTCCCTAGGATCGGCCAAAAACATTCAGTACTTC

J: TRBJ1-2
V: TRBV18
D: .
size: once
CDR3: CASSRQVDGYTF
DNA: TGTGCCAGCTCACGACAGGTAGATGGCTACACCTTC

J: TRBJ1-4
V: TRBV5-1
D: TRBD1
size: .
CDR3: CASSPGNRGEKLFF
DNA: TGCGCCAGCAGCCCGGGCAACAGGGGAGAAAAACTGTTTTTT

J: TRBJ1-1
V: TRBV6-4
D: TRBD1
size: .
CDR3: CASSEVRDSEAFF
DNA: TGTGCCAGCAGCGAAGTAAGGGACAGTGAAGCTTTCTTT

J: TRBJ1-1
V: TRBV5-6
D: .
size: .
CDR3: CASSLGYAQNTEAFF
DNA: TGTGCCAGCAGCTTGGGTTACGCCCAGAACACTGAAGCTTTCTTT

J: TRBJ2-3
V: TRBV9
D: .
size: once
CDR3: CASSVAGFTDTQYF
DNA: TGTGCCAGCAGCGTAGCAGGGTTCACAGATACGCAGTATTTT

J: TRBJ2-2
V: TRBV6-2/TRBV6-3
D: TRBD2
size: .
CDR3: CASSYSSIAGVKDTGELFF
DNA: TGTGCCAGCAGTTACTCCTCCATAGCGGGAGTTAAGGACACCGGGGAGCTGTTTTTT

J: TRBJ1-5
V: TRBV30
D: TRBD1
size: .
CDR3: CAWSGTGYNQPQHF
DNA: TGTGCCTGGAGTGGGACAGGATACAATCAGCCCCAGCATTTT

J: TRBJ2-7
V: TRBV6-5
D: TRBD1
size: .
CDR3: CASSYSTGDRGYEQYF
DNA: TGTGCCAGCAGTTACTCCACGGGGGACAGGGGTTACGAGCAGTACTTC

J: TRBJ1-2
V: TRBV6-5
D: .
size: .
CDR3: CASSTPGDNYGYTF
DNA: TGTGCCAGCAGTACACCGGGAGACAATTATGGCTACACCTTC

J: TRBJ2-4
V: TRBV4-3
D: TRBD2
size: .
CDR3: CASSQDVARGGNIQYF
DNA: TGCGCCAGCAGCCAAGATGTGGCCCGGGGGGGGAACATTCAGTACTTC

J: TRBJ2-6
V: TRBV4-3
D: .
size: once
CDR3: CASSQEGATSGANVLTF
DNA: TGCGCCAGCAGCCAAGAGGGGGCGACCTCTGGGGCCAACGTCCTGACTTTC

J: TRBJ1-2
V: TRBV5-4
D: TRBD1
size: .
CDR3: CASRKQGADGYTF
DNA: TGTGCCAGCAGAAAACAGGGGGCTGATGGCTACACCTTC

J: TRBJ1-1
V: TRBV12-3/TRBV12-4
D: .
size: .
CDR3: CASSLWGPTEAFF
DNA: TGTGCCAGCAGTTTATGGGGTCCCACTGAAGCTTTCTTT

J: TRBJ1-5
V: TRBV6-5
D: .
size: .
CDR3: CATRPSRDQPQHF
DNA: TGTGCCACAAGACCATCCCGGGACCAGCCCCAGCATTTT

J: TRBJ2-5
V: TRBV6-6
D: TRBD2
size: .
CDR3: CASSRTSGQETQYF
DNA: TGTGCCAGCAGCCGTACTAGCGGCCAAGAGACCCAGTACTTC

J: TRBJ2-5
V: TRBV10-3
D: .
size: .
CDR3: CAIKETQYF
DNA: TGTGCCATCAAGGAGACCCAGTACTTC

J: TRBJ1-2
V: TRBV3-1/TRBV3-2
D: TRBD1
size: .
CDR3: CASSQLDRGKFGYTF
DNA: TGTGCCAGCAGCCAATTGGACAGGGGTAAATTTGGCTACACCTTC

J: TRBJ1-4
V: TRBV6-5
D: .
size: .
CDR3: CASGDLFPEKLFF
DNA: TGTGCCAGCGGCGACCTTTTCCCTGAAAAACTGTTTTTT

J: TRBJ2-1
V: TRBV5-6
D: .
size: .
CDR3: CASSLFGAVYNEQFF
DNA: TGTGCCAGCAGCTTGTTTGGTGCCGTCTACAATGAGCAGTTCTTC

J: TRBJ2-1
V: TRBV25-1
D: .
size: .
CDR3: CASSIQKHNEQFF
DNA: TGTGCCAGCAGTATTCAAAAGCACAATGAGCAGTTCTTC

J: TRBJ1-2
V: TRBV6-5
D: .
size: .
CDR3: CASSYSGPTRGYGYTF
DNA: TGTGCCAGCAGTTACTCCGGCCCAACCCGGGGCTATGGCTACACCTTC

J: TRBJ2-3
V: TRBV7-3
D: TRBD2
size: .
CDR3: CASSLAGLGNTDTQYF
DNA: TGTGCCAGCAGCTTAGCGGGACTAGGTAACACAGATACGCAGTATTTT

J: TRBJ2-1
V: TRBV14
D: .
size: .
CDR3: CASSQVVGSYNEQFF
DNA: TGTGCCAGCAGCCAAGTAGTTGGGTCCTACAATGAGCAGTTCTTC

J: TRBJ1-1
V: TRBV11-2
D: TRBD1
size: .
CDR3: CASDRDRGLRTEAFF
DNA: TGTGCCAGCGACAGGGACAGGGGGCTTCGGACTGAAGCTTTCTTT

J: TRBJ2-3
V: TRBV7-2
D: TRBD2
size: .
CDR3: CASSLVGTSYPDTQYF
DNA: TGTGCCAGCAGCTTGGTAGGGACTAGCTACCCAGATACGCAGTATTTT

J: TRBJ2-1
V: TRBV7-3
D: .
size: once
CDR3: CASSLGPSSYNEQFF
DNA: TGTGCCAGCAGCTTAGGACCGAGCTCCTACAATGAGCAGTTCTTC

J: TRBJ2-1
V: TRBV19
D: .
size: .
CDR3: CASSIEAGQVIYNEQFF
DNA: TGTGCCAGTAGTATCGAAGCGGGACAGGTTATTTACAATGAGCAGTTCTTC

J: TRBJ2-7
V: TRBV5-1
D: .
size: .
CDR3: CASSWRGAEGNEQYF
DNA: TGCGCCAGCAGCTGGAGGGGAGCGGAAGGTAACGAGCAGTACTTC

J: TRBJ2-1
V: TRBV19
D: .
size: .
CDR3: CASSIAAGSYNEQFF
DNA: TGTGCCAGTAGTATAGCCGCGGGCTCCTACAATGAGCAGTTCTTC

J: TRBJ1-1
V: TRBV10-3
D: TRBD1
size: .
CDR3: CAISGTGLEAFF
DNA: TGTGCCATCAGTGGGACAGGGCTTGAAGCTTTCTTT

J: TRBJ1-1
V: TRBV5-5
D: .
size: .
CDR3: CASSNPWETEAFF
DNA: TGTGCCAGCAGCAACCCCTGGGAAACTGAAGCTTTCTTT

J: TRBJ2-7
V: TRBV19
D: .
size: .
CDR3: CASSPYINSYEQYF
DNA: TGTGCCAGTAGTCCCTACATCAACTCCTACGAGCAGTACTTC

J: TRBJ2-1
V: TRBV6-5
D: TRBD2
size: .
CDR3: CASRSVAGAYNEQFF
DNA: TGTGCCAGCAGGTCTGTAGCGGGAGCTTACAATGAGCAGTTCTTC

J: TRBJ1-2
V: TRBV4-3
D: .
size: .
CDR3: CASSQDRGQSYGYTF
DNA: TGCGCCAGCAGCCAAGATCGGGGCCAGAGCTATGGCTACACCTTC

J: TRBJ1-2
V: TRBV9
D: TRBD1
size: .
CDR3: CASSVDGLGQGAGYTF
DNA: TGTGCCAGCAGCGTAGATGGACTCGGACAGGGTGCTGGCTACACCTTC

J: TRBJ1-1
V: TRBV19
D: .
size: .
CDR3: CASSPARATDTEAFF
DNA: TGTGCCAGTAGTCCCGCCCGGGCAACGGACACTGAAGCTTTCTTT

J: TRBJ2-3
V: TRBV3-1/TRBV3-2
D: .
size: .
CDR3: CASSQTSGADTQYF
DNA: TGTGCCAGCAGCCAGACGAGTGGTGCAGATACGCAGTATTTT

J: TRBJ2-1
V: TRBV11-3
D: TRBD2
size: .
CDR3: CASSLEGLAGQEQFF
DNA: TGTGCCAGCAGCTTAGAAGGACTAGCGGGGCAGGAGCAGTTCTTC

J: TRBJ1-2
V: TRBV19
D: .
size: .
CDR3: CASSNPLTGGGGYTF
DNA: TGTGCCAGTAGTAATCCCCTGACGGGGGGCGGAGGCTACACCTTC

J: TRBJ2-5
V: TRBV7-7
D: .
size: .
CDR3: CASSPLIQGETQYF
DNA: TGTGCTAGCAGCCCTCTGATACAGGGAGAGACCCAGTACTTC

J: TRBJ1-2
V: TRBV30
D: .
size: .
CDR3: CAWRRTEYGYTF
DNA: TGTGCCTGGAGGAGGACAGAGTATGGCTACACCTTC

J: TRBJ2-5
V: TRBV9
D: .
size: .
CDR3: CASSEDGQETQYF
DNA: TGTGCCAGCAGCGAGGACGGACAAGAGACCCAGTACTTC

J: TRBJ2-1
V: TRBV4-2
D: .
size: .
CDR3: CASSQVEGGGSSYNEQFF
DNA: TGTGCCAGCAGCCAAGTGGAGGGAGGGGGCTCCTCCTACAATGAGCAGTTCTTC

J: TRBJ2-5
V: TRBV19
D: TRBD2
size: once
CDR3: CASSITRGLAGEAGLKTQYF
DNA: TGTGCCAGTAGTATAACTCGGGGACTAGCGGGAGAGGCCGGGTTAAAGACCCAGTACTTC

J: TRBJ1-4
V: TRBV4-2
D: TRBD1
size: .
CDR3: CASSPYPGQRNEKLFF
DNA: TGTGCCAGCAGCCCATACCCGGGACAGCGAAATGAAAAACTGTTTTTT

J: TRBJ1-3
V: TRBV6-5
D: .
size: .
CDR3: CASSKIGDSGNTIYF
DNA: TGTGCCAGCAGTAAGATAGGGGATTCTGGAAACACCATATATTTT

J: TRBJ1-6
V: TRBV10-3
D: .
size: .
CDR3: CARRPDENSPLHF
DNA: TGTGCCAGACGGCCCGATGAAAATTCACCCCTCCACTTT

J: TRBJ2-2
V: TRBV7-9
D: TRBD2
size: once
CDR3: CASSLPGLGNTGELFF
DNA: TGTGCCAGCAGCTTACCGGGACTAGGCAACACCGGGGAGCTGTTTTTT

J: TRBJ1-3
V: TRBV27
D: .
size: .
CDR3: CASSLGAGQLNSGNTIYF
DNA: TGTGCCAGCAGTTTAGGGGCGGGACAACTCAACTCTGGAAACACCATATATTTT

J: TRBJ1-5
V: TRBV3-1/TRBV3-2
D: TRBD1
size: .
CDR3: CASSQQGARQPQHF
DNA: TGTGCCAGCAGCCAGCAGGGGGCTAGGCAGCCCCAGCATTTT